The entry below describes one TCR beta chain. Its antigen is unidentified. Unique molecular identifiers were built into the TCR beta cDNA libraries. T cells numbering roughly 0.9 to 11 million gave rise to roughly 0.5 million cDNA molecules. TCRdb fed the PCR reads into MiXCR, producing one record per CDR3 protein. This table holds about 680,000 distinct CDR3 sequences, 59% found once. The data stem from a study of post-analysis software for immune sequencing data. For the study at large: As for disease course, relapsing-remitting, secondary progressive and progressive-relapsing multiple sclerosis were all included. Notes on the study in general: Same-batch preparations were strongly co-clustered by F measure. Controls significantly exceeded multiple sclerosis patients in normalized Chao1 diversity. Higher frequency in patients than in controls was seen for about five TRBV segments, with TRBV5-6, TRBV5-1 and TRBV20-1 among them.

V lost 2 bases to trimming and J lost 6 bases, with 15 bases between them. The CDR3 consists of 15 residues. This receptor was identified in a girl aged 2 to 9 with multiple sclerosis. The chain couples TRBV12-3 or TRBV12-4 to TRBJ2-3, with D maybe TRBD1 (6 bases). Material for sequencing was blood. CDR3 region: CASSLSGAITDTQYF. CDR3 DNA sequence: TGTGCCAGCAGTTTATCAGGGGCGATTACGGATACGCAGTATTTT.